Detailed here is one T cell receptor (beta chain). Its antigen specificity is not known. The record has no base qualities; no much larger clone is one base away. The sample comes from a study of cytomegalovirus exposure and HLA in healthy donors (dated by TCRdb to about 2017). For the study in its entirety: A later analysis indicated that the 95 to 150 validation repertoires were generated on the platform also employed for the 700 or so repertoires of the first cohort. The study aimed to test whether cataloging public T cell receptors could reveal signatures of past pathogen exposure. Besides the first cohort of hundreds of subjects, a separate validation cohort made up of over 100 different subjects was used. The study combined high-throughput TCR immunosequencing, statistical association of individual TCRs with disease status, and machine learning to predict cytomegalovirus infection status.

Library method: the immunoSEQ multiplex PCR assay. Per the original workflow: A statistical classification framework was built to diagnose cytomegalovirus status from the catalog of TCR beta chain sequences. TCRdb took this table from immuneACCESS and kept in-frame rearrangements with V and J called. Such tables lack part of the clones; where checked against another copy, unresolved V genes explain under half of the gap, and the rest is unexplained. The V and J calls and clone size are taken from that table; D and trimming were inferred from the DNA. In this sample the table shows over 150,000 clones, around 85% of which occur a single time. Together, the top ten hold 15% to 20% of the sample. The investigation overall reported the following: In both the original and validation cohorts, the classifier was reported to diagnose cytomegalovirus status with high specificity and sensitivity. A later analysis lacked HLA typing for the validation cohort, so it scored co-occurrence in that cohort across all 120 or so repertoires. The study listed 164 TCR beta chains as associated with cytomegalovirus. While some public TCRs were present in many individuals, most TCR sequences turned up only very rarely across donors. Subsequent analysis determined that TCRs grouped into clusters in the first cohort also showed a tendency toward co-occurrence across the roughly 120 validation repertoires, and 94% of cluster scores exceeded 0. In vitro tests confirmed that three of the cytomegalovirus-associated TCR beta chains recognize cytomegalovirus antigens. The authors suggested that the approach could potentially be generalized to other disease states and immunological phenotypes.

The donors belonged to the validation cohort of about 110 subjects, which was separate from the roughly 700-subject first cohort. CDR3 length: 13 amino acids, cysteine to phenylalanine. Only CDR3 DNA is held: 39 bases, read in frame from base 1. Relative to germline, V is 5 bases shorter and J is 7 bases shorter, with 15 bases between their ends. CDR1 is given as MNHEY and CDR2 as SMNVEV, both from the germline V gene (reference sequence). Sequencing was performed on PBMCs. The rearrangement joined TRBV27 to TRBJ2-7; the D gene cannot be named for sure. The origin of this receptor is a man between 18 and 29 years old in good health and CMV-seropositive. The CDR3 here reads CASSPLSSYEQYF. The bases are TGTGCCAGCAGTCCCCTCTCTAGTTATGAGCAGTACTTC.